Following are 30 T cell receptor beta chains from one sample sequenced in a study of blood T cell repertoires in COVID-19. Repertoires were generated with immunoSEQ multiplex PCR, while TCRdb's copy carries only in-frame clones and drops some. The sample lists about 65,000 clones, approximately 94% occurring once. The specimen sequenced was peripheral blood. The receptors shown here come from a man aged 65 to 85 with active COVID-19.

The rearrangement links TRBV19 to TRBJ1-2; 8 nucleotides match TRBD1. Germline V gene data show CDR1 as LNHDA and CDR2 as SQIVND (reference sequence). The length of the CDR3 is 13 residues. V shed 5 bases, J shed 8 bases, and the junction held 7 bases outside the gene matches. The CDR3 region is CASSFTTGVGYTF. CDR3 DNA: TGTGCCAGTAGTTTTACGACAGGGGTCGGCTACACCTTC.

The CDR3 DNA reads TGTGCCAGCAGCCAAGAGTTCATCAGGGGGCGGAGTGAAAAACTGTTTTTT. It specifies CASSQEFIRGRSEKLFF. The chain couples TRBV14 to TRBJ1-4; 8 positions match TRBD1. The CDR3 totals 17 residues. CDR1 is SGHDN and CDR2 is FVKESK in the germline V gene. V was clipped by 0 bases and J by 7 bases; unmatched bases: 10.

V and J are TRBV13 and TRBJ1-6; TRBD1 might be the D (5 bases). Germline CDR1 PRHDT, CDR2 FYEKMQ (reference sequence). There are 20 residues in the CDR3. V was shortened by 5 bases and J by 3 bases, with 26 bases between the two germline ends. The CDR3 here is CASSTSGGGAGISYNSPLHF. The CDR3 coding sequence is TGTGCCAGCAGCACTAGTGGGGGAGGGGCAGGAATTAGCTATAATTCACCCCTCCACTTT.

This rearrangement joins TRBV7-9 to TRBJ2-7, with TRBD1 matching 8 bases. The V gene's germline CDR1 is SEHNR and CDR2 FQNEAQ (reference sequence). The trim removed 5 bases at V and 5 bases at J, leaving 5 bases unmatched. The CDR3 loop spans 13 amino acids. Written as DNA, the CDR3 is TGTGCCAGCAGCCCAAGGACAGGGCACGAGCAGTACGTC. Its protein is CASSPRTGHEQYV.

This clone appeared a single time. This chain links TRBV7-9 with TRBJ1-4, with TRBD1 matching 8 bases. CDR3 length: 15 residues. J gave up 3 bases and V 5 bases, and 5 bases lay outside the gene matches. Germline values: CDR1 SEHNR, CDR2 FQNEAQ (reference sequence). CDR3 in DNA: TGTGCCAGCAGCCCACAGGGGGGTGCTAATGAAAAACTGTTTTTT. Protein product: CASSPQGGANEKLFF. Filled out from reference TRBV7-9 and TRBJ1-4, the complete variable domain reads DTGVSQNPRHKITKRGQNVTFRCDPISEHNRLYWYRQTLGQGPEFLTYFQNEAQLEKSRLLSDRFSAERPKGSFSTLEIQRTEQGDSAMYLCASSPQGGANEKLFFGSGTQLSVL.

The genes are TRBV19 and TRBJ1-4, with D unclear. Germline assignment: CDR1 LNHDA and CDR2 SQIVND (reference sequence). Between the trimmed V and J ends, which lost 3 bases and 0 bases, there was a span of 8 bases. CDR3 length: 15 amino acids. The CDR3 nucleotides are TGTGCCAGTAGTATGGGAGATGCAACTAATGAAAAACTGTTTTTT. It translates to CASSMGDATNEKLFF.

The CDR3 protein is CASSMTGWTGNTIYF. CDR3 DNA: TGTGCCAGCAGCATGACAGGGTGGACCGGAAACACCATATATTTT. V and J are TRBV5-4 and TRBJ1-3, with 7 bases matching TRBD1. Trimming removed 4 bases from V and 4 bases from J; junction bases left unmatched: 8. This CDR3 has 15 amino acids. Germline CDR1 reads SGHNT; CDR2 reads YYREEE (reference sequence).

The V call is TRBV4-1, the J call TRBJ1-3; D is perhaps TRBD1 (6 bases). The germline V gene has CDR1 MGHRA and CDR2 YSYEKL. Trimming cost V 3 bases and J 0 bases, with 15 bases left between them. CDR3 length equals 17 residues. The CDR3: CASSQGPGDSSGNTIYF. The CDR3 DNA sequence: TGCGCCAGCAGCCAGGGTCCAGGGGATAGCTCTGGAAACACCATATATTTT.

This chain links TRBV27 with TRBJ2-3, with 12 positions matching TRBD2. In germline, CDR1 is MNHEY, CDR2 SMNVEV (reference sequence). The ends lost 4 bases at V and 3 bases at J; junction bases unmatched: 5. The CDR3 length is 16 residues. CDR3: CASSSTSGGLTDTQYF. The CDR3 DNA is TGTGCCAGCAGTTCGACTAGCGGGGGATTAACAGATACGCAGTATTTT.

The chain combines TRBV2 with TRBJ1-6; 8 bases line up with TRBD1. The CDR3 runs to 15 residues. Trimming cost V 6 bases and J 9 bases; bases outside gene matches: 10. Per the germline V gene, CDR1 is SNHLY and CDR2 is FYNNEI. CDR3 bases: TGTGCCAGCAGACCCGGGACAGGACTCGCTTCACCCCTCCACTTT. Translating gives CASRPGTGLASPLHF.

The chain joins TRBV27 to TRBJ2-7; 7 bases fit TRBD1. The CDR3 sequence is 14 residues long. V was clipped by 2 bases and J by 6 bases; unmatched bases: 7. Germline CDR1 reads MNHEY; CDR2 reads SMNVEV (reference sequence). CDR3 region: CASSLRDSTTEQYV. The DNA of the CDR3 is TGTGCCAGCAGTTTACGGGACAGTACTACCGAGCAGTACGTC.

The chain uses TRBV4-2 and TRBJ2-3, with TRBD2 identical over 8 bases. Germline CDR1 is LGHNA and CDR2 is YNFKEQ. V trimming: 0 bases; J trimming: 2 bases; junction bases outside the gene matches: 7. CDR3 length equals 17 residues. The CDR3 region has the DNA TGTGCCAGCAGCCAAGATCGCGGGGGGCGAGACACAGATACGCAGTATTTT. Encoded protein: CASSQDRGGRDTDTQYF.

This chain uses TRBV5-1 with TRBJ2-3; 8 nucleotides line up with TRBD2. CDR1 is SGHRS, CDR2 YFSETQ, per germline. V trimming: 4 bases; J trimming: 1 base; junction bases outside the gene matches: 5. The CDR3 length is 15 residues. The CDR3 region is CASSDSGDRTDTQYF. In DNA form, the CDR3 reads TGCGCCAGCAGCGATAGCGGGGATCGCACAGATACGCAGTATTTT. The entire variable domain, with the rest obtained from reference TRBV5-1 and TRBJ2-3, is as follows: KAGVTQTPRYLIKTRGQQVTLSCSPISGHRSVSWYQQTPGQGLQFLFEYFSETQRNKGNFPGRFSGRQFSNSRSEMNVSTLELGDSALYLCASSDSGDRTDTQYFGPGTRLTVL.

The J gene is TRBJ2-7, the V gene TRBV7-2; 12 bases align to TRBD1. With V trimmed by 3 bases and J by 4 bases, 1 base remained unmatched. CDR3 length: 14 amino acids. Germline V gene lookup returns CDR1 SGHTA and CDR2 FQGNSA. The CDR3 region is CASSLGQGAYEQYF. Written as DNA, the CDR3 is TGTGCCAGCAGCTTGGGACAGGGGGCTTACGAGCAGTACTTC.

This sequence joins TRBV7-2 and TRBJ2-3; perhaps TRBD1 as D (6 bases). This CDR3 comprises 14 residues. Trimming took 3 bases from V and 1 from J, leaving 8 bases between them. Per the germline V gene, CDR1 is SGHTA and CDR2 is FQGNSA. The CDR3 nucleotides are TGTGCCAGCAGCTTGGGACACGGCACAGATACGCAGTATTTT. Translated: CASSLGHGTDTQYF.

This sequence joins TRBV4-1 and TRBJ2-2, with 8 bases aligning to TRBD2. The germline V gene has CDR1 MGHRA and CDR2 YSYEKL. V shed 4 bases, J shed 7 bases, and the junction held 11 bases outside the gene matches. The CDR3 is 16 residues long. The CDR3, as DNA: TGCGCCAGCAGCCCAGCCCGGGGGGGCGTTATCGGGGAGCTGTTTTTT. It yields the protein CASSPARGGVIGELFF.

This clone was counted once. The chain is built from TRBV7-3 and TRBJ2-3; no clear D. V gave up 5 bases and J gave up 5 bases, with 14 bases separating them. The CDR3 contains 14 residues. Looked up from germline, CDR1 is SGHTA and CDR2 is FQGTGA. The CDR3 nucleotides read TGTGCCAGCAGCCCCCGAGATCCGGGAGATACGCAGTATTTT. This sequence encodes CASSPRDPGDTQYF.

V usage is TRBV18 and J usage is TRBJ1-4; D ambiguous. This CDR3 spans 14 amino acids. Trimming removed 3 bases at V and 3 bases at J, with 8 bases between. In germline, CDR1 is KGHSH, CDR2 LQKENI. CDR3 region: CASSPGSSNEKLFF. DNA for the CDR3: TGTGCCAGCTCACCGGGGAGTTCTAATGAAAAACTGTTTTTT.

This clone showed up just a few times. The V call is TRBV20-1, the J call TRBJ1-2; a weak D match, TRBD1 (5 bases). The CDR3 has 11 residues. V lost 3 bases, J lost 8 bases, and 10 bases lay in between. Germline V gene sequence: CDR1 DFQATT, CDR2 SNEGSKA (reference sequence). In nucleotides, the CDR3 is TGCAGTGCTAGCCAGGGTAACGGCTACACCTTC. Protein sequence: CSASQGNGYTF.

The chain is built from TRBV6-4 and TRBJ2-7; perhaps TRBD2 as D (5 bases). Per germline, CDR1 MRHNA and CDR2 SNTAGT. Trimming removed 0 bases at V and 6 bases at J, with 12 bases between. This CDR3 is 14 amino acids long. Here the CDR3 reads CASSDSRGYAEQYV. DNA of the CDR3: TGTGCCAGCAGTGACTCCCGGGGTTACGCCGAGCAGTACGTC.

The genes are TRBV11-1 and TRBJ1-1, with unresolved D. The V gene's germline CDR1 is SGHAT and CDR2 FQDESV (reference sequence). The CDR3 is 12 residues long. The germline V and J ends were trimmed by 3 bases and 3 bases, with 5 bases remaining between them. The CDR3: CASSFRYTEAFF. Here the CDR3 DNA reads TGTGCCAGCAGCTTTCGGTACACTGAAGCTTTCTTT.

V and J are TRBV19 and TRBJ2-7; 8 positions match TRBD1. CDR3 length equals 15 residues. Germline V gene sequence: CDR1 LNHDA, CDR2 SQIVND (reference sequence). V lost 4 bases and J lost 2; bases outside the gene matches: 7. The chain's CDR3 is CASSTRSDRAYEQYF. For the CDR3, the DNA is TGTGCCAGTAGTACGAGATCGGACAGGGCCTACGAGCAGTACTTC.

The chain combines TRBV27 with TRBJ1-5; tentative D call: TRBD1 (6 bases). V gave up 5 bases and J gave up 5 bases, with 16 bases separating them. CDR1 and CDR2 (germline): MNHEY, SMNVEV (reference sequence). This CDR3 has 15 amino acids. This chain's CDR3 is CASSLGAGNHQPQHF. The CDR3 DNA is TGTGCCAGCAGTCTGGGGGCAGGGAACCATCAGCCCCAGCATTTT.

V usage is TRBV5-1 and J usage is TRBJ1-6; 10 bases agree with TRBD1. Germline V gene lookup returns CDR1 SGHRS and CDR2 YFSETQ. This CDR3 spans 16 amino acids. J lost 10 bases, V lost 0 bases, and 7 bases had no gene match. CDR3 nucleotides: TGCGCCAGCAGCTTGGCCGGTGACAGGGGGCTCTCACCCCTCCACTTT. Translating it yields CASSLAGDRGLSPLHF.

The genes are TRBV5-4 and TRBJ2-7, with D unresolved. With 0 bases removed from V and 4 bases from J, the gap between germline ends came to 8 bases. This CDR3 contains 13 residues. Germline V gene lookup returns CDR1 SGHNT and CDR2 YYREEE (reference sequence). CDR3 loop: CASSLAGVYEQYF. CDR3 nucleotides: TGTGCCAGCAGCTTGGCCGGTGTTTACGAGCAGTACTTC.

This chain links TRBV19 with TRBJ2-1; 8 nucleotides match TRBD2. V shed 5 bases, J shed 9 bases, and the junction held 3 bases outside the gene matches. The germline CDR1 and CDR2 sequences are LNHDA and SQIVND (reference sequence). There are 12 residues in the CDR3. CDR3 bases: TGTGCCAGTAGTCGGGGGGGCGCTGAGCAGTTCTTC. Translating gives CASSRGGAEQFF.

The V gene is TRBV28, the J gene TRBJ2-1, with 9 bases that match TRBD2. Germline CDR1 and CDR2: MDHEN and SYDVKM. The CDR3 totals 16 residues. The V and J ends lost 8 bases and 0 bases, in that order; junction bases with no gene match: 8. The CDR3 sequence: CASYSPSGDSYNEQFF. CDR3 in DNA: TGTGCCAGCTACTCCCCTAGCGGGGACTCCTACAATGAGCAGTTCTTC.

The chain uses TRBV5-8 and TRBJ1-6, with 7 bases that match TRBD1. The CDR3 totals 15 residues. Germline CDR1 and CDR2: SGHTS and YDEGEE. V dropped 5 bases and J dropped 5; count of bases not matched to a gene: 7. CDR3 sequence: CASRPGQPNNSPLHF. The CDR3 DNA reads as TGTGCCAGCAGGCCGGGACAGCCTAATAATTCACCCCTCCACTTT.

The CDR3: CASSPTYGTAMDQPQHF. The CDR3 DNA is TGCGCCAGCAGCCCAACCTACGGGACAGCGATGGATCAGCCCCAGCATTTT. The gene calls are TRBV4-1 and TRBJ1-5; 7 bases match TRBD1. Germline V lookup: CDR1 MGHRA, CDR2 YSYEKL. V was pared by 4 bases and J by 5 bases, with 14 bases of the junction left unmatched. The CDR3 has 17 amino acids.

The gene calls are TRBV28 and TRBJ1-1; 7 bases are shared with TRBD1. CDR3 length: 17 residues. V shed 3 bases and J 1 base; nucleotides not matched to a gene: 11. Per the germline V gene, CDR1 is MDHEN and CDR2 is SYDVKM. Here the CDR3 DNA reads TGTGCCAGCAGTTTGATTAGTAGGGGGCTAGCGAACACTGAAGCTTTCTTT. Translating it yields CASSLISRGLANTEAFF.